This T cell receptor beta chain was found in a study of shared clonotypes between healthy human individuals. This clone was counted once. The germline V and J ends were trimmed by 5 bases and 2 bases, with 18 bases remaining between them. The V gene's germline CDR1 is MGHRA and CDR2 YSYEKL. There are 17 residues in the CDR3. Loaded into unsorted PBMC replicate PCRs was 300 ng DNA, 25,000 to 35,000 T cell genomes. DNA from unsorted PBMC was sequenced on ten immunoSEQ deep assay plates. The assay was immunoSEQ multiplex PCR, and TCRdb's table has in-frame clones only and misses some. The table shows approximately 470,000 clones, with about 84% occurring only once.

This TCR derives from a woman aged 40 to 50 in good health. Some clones in this sample may be carry-over from other donors' samples. The sample was PBMCs. The V and J genes are TRBV4-1 and TRBJ2-2; a possible D gene is TRBD1 (6 bases). The CDR3 is CASSYTYGTSNTGELFF. The CDR3 DNA follows: TGCGCCAGCAGCTACACTTACGGGACATCTAACACCGGGGAGCTGTTTTTT.